This T cell receptor beta chain was captured in a study of beta chain features in type 1 diabetes. Study-wide points: When Type 1 diabetes patients were examined, their TCRB CDR3s proved moderately but significantly shorter in all four CD4+ subsets. The naive, central memory and Treg TCRB repertoires looked more alike in patients than they did in healthy donors.

With 6 bases clipped from V and 4 bases from J, the junction kept 7 bases outside the gene matches. This CDR3 comprises 15 residues. In germline, CDR1 is MNHEY, CDR2 SVGAGI. This clone was seen a few times. The antigen is unknown. What was sequenced were expressed TCRB transcripts, since all of the isolated RNA had been reverse transcribed. There were 3.5 million to 4.5 million reads on average in the naive, central memory and regulatory T cell samples. Clones were sequenced by immunoSEQ multiplex PCR, and TCRdb holds only the in-frame ones, with some missing. In the table there are a few hundred thousand clones, approximately 13% of which are singletons. Without exception, sorted populations had purity beyond 95%.

The sequence was obtained from a woman between 18 and 29 years old with type 1 diabetes. The sequenced sample was naive CD4+ T cells from blood. The V call is TRBV6-5, the J call TRBJ1-5; 9 bases match TRBD1. The CDR3 region is CASRPGTGRNQPQHF. The CDR3 DNA follows: TGTGCCAGCAGGCCCGGGACAGGGAGAAATCAGCCCCAGCATTTT.